A single sample is the source of the 8 T cell receptor beta chains below, sequenced in a study of beta chain features in type 1 diabetes (dated by TCRdb to 2016 to 2019). Library preparation employed the immunoSEQ multiplex PCR assay. The entire amount of isolated RNA was reverse transcribed using the High Capacity cDNA Reverse Transcription Kit, so the sequenced TCRB transcripts were expressed ones. In TCRdb, the immuneACCESS table is reduced to in-frame sequences with V and J assigned. These tables do not hold every clone; where another copy was compared, an unresolved V gene accounts for under half, and the others remain unexplained. Within this sample are roughly 250,000 clones, with about a fifth of them counted one time only. The ten largest clones represent approximately 0.029% of the sample. Overall results and qualifications from the work: A moderate but significant shortening of TCRB CDR3 length was observed in type 1 diabetes patients in all four CD4+ subsets.

Antigens of these TCRs are unknown. The material sequenced was naive CD4+ T cells from blood. The cell subset or site label, read with the paper, signifies: true naive CD4+ T cells. These receptor sequences come from a woman aged 40 to 50 with type 1 diabetes.

In its sample, this clone was seen a few times. The CDR3: CASSLVEEAYEQYF. The DNA for the CDR3 is TGTGCCAGCAGCTTGGTAGAGGAAGCCTACGAGCAGTACTTC. V is TRBV5-7 and J is TRBJ2-7; D unclear. TRBV5-7 counts as an open reading frame of uncertain function. V dropped 0 bases and J dropped 2 bases, with 9 bases sitting between them. The CDR3 loop spans 14 amino acids.

This clone has a handful of counts. This chain connects TRBV29-1 to TRBJ1-1, with D unclear. V was pared by 5 bases and J by 4 bases, with 14 bases between. This CDR3 has 13 residues. In germline, CDR1 is SQVTM, CDR2 ANQGSEA. Here the CDR3 reads CSVSPPGGTEAFF. The CDR3 coding sequence is TGCAGCGTTAGTCCGCCCGGCGGCACTGAAGCTTTCTTT.

This clone came up once. The chain is built from TRBV5-6 and TRBJ1-4; D is unresolved. Trimming cost V 4 bases and J 3 bases, with 16 bases left between them. Germline V CDR1 and CDR2: SGHDT, YYEEEE. This CDR3 has 16 amino acids. CDR3 amino acids: CASSGLGFEANEKLFF. CDR3 bases: TGTGCCAGCAGCGGGCTCGGATTTGAAGCTAATGAAAAACTGTTTTTT.

The chain uses TRBV29-1 and TRBJ1-1; 7 bases map to TRBD1. The V gene end was trimmed by 5 bases and the J gene end by 1 base; junction bases not matched to a gene: 7. Germline CDR1 and CDR2: SQVTM and ANQGSEA. This CDR3 is 14 amino acids long. Here the CDR3 reads CSVSPGTENTEAFF. CDR3 nucleotide sequence: TGCAGCGTTTCCCCGGGGACAGAGAACACTGAAGCTTTCTTT.

A few counts support this clone. The rearrangement links TRBV28 to TRBJ2-1; 8 bases are a match to TRBD1. V dropped 5 bases and J dropped 9; count of bases not matched to a gene: 9. The CDR3 has 14 residues. CDR1 MDHEN and CDR2 SYDVKM come from the germline V gene. The CDR3 spells CASSPGQGASEQFF. In DNA, the CDR3 is TGTGCCAGCAGTCCCGGACAGGGCGCAAGTGAGCAGTTCTTC.

The genes are TRBV29-1 and TRBJ1-5, with 7 positions matching TRBD1. The length of the CDR3 is 14 residues. Germline CDR1 SQVTM, CDR2 ANQGSEA. Trimming took 6 bases from V and 4 from J; bases not matched to a gene: 9. CDR3 in amino acids: CSVASGTENQPQHF. In nucleotides, the CDR3 is TGCAGCGTCGCTTCCGGGACAGAAAATCAGCCCCAGCATTTT.

This clone was seen more than once but under ten times. The V and J genes are TRBV20-1 and TRBJ1-1; D is undetermined. The CDR3 covers 10 residues. Per the germline V gene, CDR1 is DFQATT and CDR2 is SNEGSKA (reference sequence). V was pared by 7 bases and J by 1 base, with 4 bases between. CDR3 sequence (DNA): TGCAGTGAGAGGAACACTGAAGCTTTCTTT. It encodes CSERNTEAFF.

CDR3 sequence reads: CASSRTPSYEQYF. CDR3 DNA: TGTGCCAGCAGTCGTACTCCTTCCTACGAGCAGTACTTC. The V gene is TRBV28, the J gene TRBJ2-7, with D unresolved. Germline V CDR1 and CDR2: MDHEN, SYDVKM. V lost 5 bases and J lost 1, with 9 bases in between. The CDR3 covers 13 residues.